A single sample gave rise to the 30 T cell receptor beta chains below, sequenced in a study of beta chain features in type 1 diabetes. The investigators reverse transcribed all of the isolated RNA, so they sequenced expressed TCRB transcripts. The repertoire was sequenced with immunoSEQ multiplex PCR; TCRdb's copy has only in-frame clones and lacks some. The sample has about half a million clones; 30% are singletons. The sequenced sample was naive CD4+ T cells from blood. These TCRs come from a man aged 18 to 35 in good health.

The genes are TRBV7-2 and TRBJ1-1; no clear D gene. V lost 1 base and J 1 base, leaving 7 bases between the germline ends. The germline gives CDR1 SGHTA, CDR2 FQGNSA. The CDR3 sequence is 14 residues long. Here the CDR3 DNA reads TGTGCCAGCAGCTTAGGGCACGCGAACACTGAAGCTTTCTTT. It specifies CASSLGHANTEAFF. Filled out from reference TRBV7-2 and TRBJ1-1, the complete variable domain reads GAGVSQSPSNKVTEKGKDVELRCDPISGHTALYWYRQSLGQGLEFLIYFQGNSAPDKSGLPSDRFSAERTGGSVSTLTIQRTQQEDSAVYLCASSLGHANTEAFFGQGTRLTVV.

The rearrangement joins TRBV6-6 to TRBJ1-1; perhaps TRBD1 as D (5 bases). Germline CDR1 reads MNHNY; CDR2 reads SVGAGI (reference sequence). The V end lost 6 bases, the J end lost 4 bases, and 12 bases lay between the germline ends. This CDR3 has 13 amino acids. The CDR3 DNA reads as TGTGCCAGCAGCGATAGGGGAAGCACTGAAGCTTTCTTT. This gives the protein CASSDRGSTEAFF.

The V gene is TRBV4-1, the J gene TRBJ1-5; D uncertain. The CDR3 is 14 amino acids. Trimming cost V 0 bases and J 1 base, with 4 bases left between them. Per germline, CDR1 MGHRA and CDR2 YSYEKL. The CDR3 DNA reads TGCGCCAGCAGCCAAGATCACAGCAATCAGCCCCAGCATTTT. This codes for CASSQDHSNQPQHF.

This clone has a handful of counts. This chain links TRBV30 with TRBJ1-3; 7 positions agree with TRBD1. CDR3 length equals 14 residues. Germline lookup yields CDR1 GTSNPN and CDR2 SVGIG (reference sequence). V shed 6 bases, J shed 0 bases, and the junction held 5 bases outside the gene matches. CDR3 bases: TGTGCCTGTACAGGGGCGATCTCTGGAAACACCATATATTTT. Translating gives CACTGAISGNTIYF.

The sample holds one count of this clone. The chain links TRBV4-1 to TRBJ1-3, with no clear D. The CDR3 consists of 14 residues. Germline V gives CDR1 MGHRA, CDR2 YSYEKL. V was clipped by 1 base and J by 4 bases, with 8 bases between them. In DNA, the CDR3 is TGCGCCAGCAGCCAAGCTGGTTTGGGAAACACCATATATTTT. Encoded protein: CASSQAGLGNTIYF.

The chain carries TRBV30 and TRBJ1-4; weak D call: TRBD1 (5 bases). The CDR3 runs 12 residues. In germline, CDR1 is GTSNPN, CDR2 SVGIG (reference sequence). Trimming stripped 8 bases from V and 7 bases from J, with 14 bases between. The CDR3 DNA sequence: TGTGCCGGGGCCCGGACTGGTGAAAAACTGTTTTTT. As protein: CAGARTGEKLFF.

The CDR3, as DNA: TGTGCCAGCAGTGCGTTGGGACAGGGGGTCACAGATACGCAGTATTTT. It yields the protein CASSALGQGVTDTQYF. The V gene is TRBV6-1, the J gene TRBJ2-3, with 11 bases lining up with TRBD1. Germline CDR1 MNHNS, CDR2 SASEGT. Trimming cost V 4 bases and J 2 bases; bases outside gene matches: 5. The CDR3 has 16 residues.

The rearrangement joins TRBV23-1 to TRBJ2-6, with D perhaps TRBD1 (6 bases). TRBV23-1 is placed among ORFs of uncertain function. Trimming cost V 0 bases and J 4 bases, with 22 bases left between them. CDR3 length: 20 residues. CDR3 coding DNA: TGCGCCAGCAGTCAATCGGCCCCTGGGGGCCTCCCTTTCGGGGCCAACGTCCTGACTTTC. Protein product: CASSQSAPGGLPFGANVLTF.

Concerning this clone itself: One junction end disagrees with the germline gene, perhaps due to a read error. Other DNA sequences in the sample encode the same CDR3. The chain employs TRBV30 and TRBJ1-1; tentative D call: TRBD1 (6 bases). CDR3 length: 13 residues. Germline CDR1 GTSNPN, CDR2 SVGIG (reference sequence). The CDR3 DNA reads TGTGCCTACGGACAGCCAGGTGGGACTGAGGCTTTCTTT. Its protein product is CAYGQPGGTEAFF.

The rearrangement links TRBV30 to TRBJ2-5, with 11 bases fitting TRBD2. Germline trimming cut 5 bases from V and 5 bases from J; bases unmatched to any gene: 10. Germline CDR1 reads GTSNPN; CDR2 reads SVGIG (reference sequence). The CDR3 is 15 residues long. CDR3: CAWGLLAGGGETQYF. CDR3 nucleotides: TGTGCCTGGGGACTTCTAGCGGGAGGAGGGGAGACCCAGTACTTC. Variable domain in full (rest from reference TRBV30 and TRBJ2-5): SQTIHQWPATLVQPVGSPLSLECTVEGTSNPNLYWYRQAAGRGLQLLFYSVGIGQISSEVPQNLSASRPQDRQFILSSKKLLLSDSGFYLCAWGLLAGGGETQYFGPGTRLLVL.

J is TRBJ2-7 and V is TRBV5-1; D is possibly TRBD2 (5 bases). Germline V CDR1 and CDR2: SGHRS, YFSETQ. The CDR3 is 14 residues long. V was shortened by 0 bases and J by 3 bases, with 10 bases between the two germline ends. CDR3 coding DNA: TGCGCCAGCAGCTTGGAGGCAGGAGGCTACGAGCAGTACTTC. Translated, it gives CASSLEAGGYEQYF. The full variable domain, with the rest looked up from reference TRBV5-1 and TRBJ2-7, is KAGVTQTPRYLIKTRGQQVTLSCSPISGHRSVSWYQQTPGQGLQFLFEYFSETQRNKGNFPGRFSGRQFSNSRSEMNVSTLELGDSALYLCASSLEAGGYEQYFGPGTRLTVT.

A word on this clone: This CDR3 is also generated by other DNA sequences in the sample. The chain joins TRBV30 to TRBJ1-2; D is uncertain. The CDR3 loop spans 13 amino acids. The V end lost 0 bases, the J end lost 5 bases, and 10 bases lay between the germline ends. Germline CDR1 reads GTSNPN; CDR2 reads SVGIG (reference sequence). The DNA for the CDR3 is TGTGCCTGGAGTGTCGCGGGCGCGTATGGCTACACCTTC. This translates into CAWSVAGAYGYTF.

This clone was detected only once. V gene TRBV4-3 combines with J gene TRBJ2-5; TRBD2 matches at 11 bases. Per the germline V gene, CDR1 is LGHNA and CDR2 is YSLEER. V gave up 3 bases and J gave up 8 bases; unmatched junction bases: 11. This CDR3 has 16 residues. The CDR3 is CASSHSIAGGSRTQYF. CDR3 in DNA: TGCGCCAGCAGCCACTCTATAGCGGGAGGGTCAAGAACCCAGTACTTC.

This clone appeared a few times. The CDR3 region has the DNA TGTGCCAGCGCCTTGAGGGGATCCTACGAGCAGTACTTC. Translation: CASALRGSYEQYF. This rearrangement joins TRBV6-5 to TRBJ2-7; D is tentatively TRBD1 or TRBD2 (5 bases each). Trimming took 8 bases from V and 1 from J, leaving 12 bases between them. This CDR3 region has 13 residues. Germline CDR1 reads MNHEY; CDR2 reads SVGAGI.

V is TRBV30 and J is TRBJ1-4, with 7 bases fitting TRBD1. Trimming removed 2 bases from V and 8 bases from J; junction bases left unmatched: 20. The CDR3 loop spans 18 amino acids. In germline, CDR1 is GTSNPN, CDR2 SVGIG (reference sequence). The CDR3, as DNA: TGTGCCTGGAGTTCCCCCCGGACAGGAGTCGGGTTGCGGGAAAAACTGTTTTTT. Translating gives CAWSSPRTGVGLREKLFF.

The chain recombines TRBV6-1 with TRBJ1-1; TRBD1 is a possible D gene (6 bases). Per germline, CDR1 MNHNS and CDR2 SASEGT. V was cut by 8 bases and J by 11 bases, with 21 bases left in between. There are 13 residues in the CDR3. CDR3 residues: CASHEGGRVTAFF. CDR3 DNA: TGTGCCAGCCATGAGGGGGGTAGGGTTACGGCTTTCTTT.

In its sample, this clone was seen once. The V gene is TRBV5-1, the J gene TRBJ1-1; D gene uncertain. The CDR3 is made up of 13 amino acids. V gave up 7 bases and J gave up 1 base, with 11 bases separating them. In germline, CDR1 is SGHRS, CDR2 YFSETQ. CDR3 sequence reads: CASSLQPNTEAFF. The CDR3 DNA sequence: TGCGCCAGCTCCCTACAGCCGAACACTGAAGCTTTCTTT.

V usage is TRBV27 and J usage is TRBJ2-1, with a tentative D call TRBD1 (6 bases). The CDR3 covers 14 residues. V lost 3 bases and J lost 3, with 9 bases in between. Germline CDR1 MNHEY, CDR2 SMNVEV (reference sequence). The CDR3 DNA sequence: TGTGCCAGCAGTTTGGGGACAATCTACAATGAGCAGTTCTTC. Translating it yields CASSLGTIYNEQFF.

The V call is TRBV19, the J call TRBJ2-3, with D possibly matching TRBD1 (6 bases). The CDR3 is made up of 14 amino acids. Trimming removed 4 bases from V and 4 bases from J, with 12 bases in between. Germline lookup yields CDR1 LNHDA and CDR2 SQIVND (reference sequence). CDR3 nucleotide sequence: TGTGCCAGTAGTACGACGGACAGAGCAGATACGCAGTATTTT. This translates into CASSTTDRADTQYF.

As regards this clone: Other DNA sequences in the sample encode the same CDR3. This chain links TRBV28 with TRBJ2-7; D perhaps matches TRBD2 (6 bases). Germline V lookup: CDR1 MDHEN, CDR2 SYDVKM. Trimming shortened V by 3 bases and J by 3 bases, and 6 bases separated the two germline ends. The CDR3 covers 12 residues. The CDR3 loop is CASSLRGYEQYF. In DNA form, the CDR3 reads TGTGCCAGCAGTTTGCGGGGCTACGAGCAGTACTTC.

The chain links TRBV5-4 to TRBJ2-7; D may be TRBD2 (5 bases). Trimming shortened V by 0 bases and J by 2 bases, and 9 bases separated the two germline ends. Germline V lookup: CDR1 SGHNT, CDR2 YYREEE (reference sequence). The CDR3 is made up of 14 amino acids. CDR3 in amino acids: CASSLVTGTYEQYF. CDR3 coding DNA: TGTGCCAGCAGCTTGGTGACGGGAACCTACGAGCAGTACTTC.

This clone has a handful of counts. The chain recombines TRBV29-1 with TRBJ1-1; 7 positions agree with TRBD1. V gave up 6 bases and J gave up 3 bases; unmatched junction bases: 7. Germline CDR1 reads SQVTM; CDR2 reads ANQGSEA. This CDR3 has 13 residues. CDR3 bases: TGCAGCGTCGCCCGCACAGGGGACACTGAAGCTTTCTTT. Residues: CSVARTGDTEAFF.

The chain recombines TRBV27 with TRBJ2-7; 7 bases are shared with TRBD1. The CDR3 consists of 13 residues. V gave up 6 bases and J gave up 4 bases; unmatched junction bases: 6. Germline CDR1 and CDR2: MNHEY and SMNVEV (reference sequence). CDR3 nucleotide sequence: TGTGCCAGCAGCAGAGACAGGGCTTACGAGCAGTACTTC. Protein product: CASSRDRAYEQYF.

This sequence joins TRBV18 and TRBJ2-3; 8 nucleotides agree with TRBD1. In germline, CDR1 is KGHSH, CDR2 LQKENI. The CDR3 runs to 16 residues. Trimming removed 0 bases from V and 3 bases from J; junction bases left unmatched: 5. CDR3 sequence: CASSPPAGGGTDTQYF. DNA of the CDR3: TGTGCCAGCTCACCACCCGCAGGGGGCGGAACAGATACGCAGTATTTT.

As regards this clone: Other DNA sequences in this sample translate to the same CDR3. The chain combines TRBV25-1 with TRBJ2-3; weak D call: TRBD1 (6 bases). This CDR3 has 13 amino acids. Germline CDR1 MGHDK, CDR2 SYGVNS. V lost 6 bases to trimming and J lost 1 base, with 8 bases between them. CDR3 nucleotide sequence: TGTGCCAGCAGGGACAGAGGCACAGATACGCAGTATTTT. This sequence encodes CASRDRGTDTQYF. The entire variable domain, with the rest obtained from reference TRBV25-1 and TRBJ2-3, is as follows: EADIYQTPRYLVIGTGKKITLECSQTMGHDKMYWYQQDPGMELHLIHYSYGVNSTEKGDLSSESTVSRIRTEHFPLTLESARPSHTSQYLCASRDRGTDTQYFGPGTRLTVL.

The rearrangement links TRBV25-1 to TRBJ2-1, with 10 bases fitting TRBD1. The CDR3 consists of 15 residues. V lost 4 bases, J lost 7 bases, and 7 bases stayed unmatched. Germline lookup yields CDR1 MGHDK and CDR2 SYGVNS. CDR3 coding DNA: TGTGCCAGCAGTGTAAGGGGACAGGGGAAAAATGAGCAGTTCTTC. Translated: CASSVRGQGKNEQFF. The whole variable domain, remainder taken from reference TRBV25-1 and TRBJ2-1, is EADIYQTPRYLVIGTGKKITLECSQTMGHDKMYWYQQDPGMELHLIHYSYGVNSTEKGDLSSESTVSRIRTEHFPLTLESARPSHTSQYLCASSVRGQGKNEQFFGPGTRLTVL.

This clone was recorded a few times. The V and J genes are TRBV15 and TRBJ2-7; TRBD2 matches 7 bases. In germline, CDR1 is LNHNV, CDR2 YYDKDF (reference sequence). V lost 8 bases to trimming and J lost 2 bases; unmatched junction nucleotides: 9. This CDR3 contains 14 residues. The CDR3, as DNA: TGTGCCACCTCATTGAGCGGGGAGACCTACGAGCAGTACTTC. It yields the protein CATSLSGETYEQYF.

The chain employs TRBV30 and TRBJ2-3, with 8 nucleotides matching TRBD1. This CDR3 has 14 amino acids. Germline CDR1 and CDR2: GTSNPN and SVGIG (reference sequence). With 8 bases clipped from V and 6 bases from J, the junction kept 13 bases outside the gene matches. The CDR3 DNA reads as TGTGCCCTCCCCTCAGGGGGCGCATCGGATACGCAGTATTTT. Encoded protein: CALPSGGASDTQYF.

This clone was counted only a few times. The genes are TRBV5-1 and TRBJ2-1, with 9 bases lining up with TRBD2. CDR3 length equals 15 residues. Germline CDR1 and CDR2: SGHRS and YFSETQ. V gave up 3 bases and J gave up 2 bases; unmatched junction bases: 3. The chain's CDR3 is CASSSGLATYNEQFF. The CDR3 coding sequence is TGCGCCAGCAGCTCAGGACTAGCGACCTACAATGAGCAGTTCTTC.

This chain links TRBV7-2 with TRBJ2-5; D ambiguous. The CDR3 covers 12 residues. V lost 5 bases and J lost 5, with 9 bases in between. The V gene's germline CDR1 is SGHTA and CDR2 FQGNSA. The CDR3 reads CASSPPGETQYF. The CDR3 nucleotides are TGTGCCAGCAGCCCGCCCGGGGAGACCCAGTACTTC.